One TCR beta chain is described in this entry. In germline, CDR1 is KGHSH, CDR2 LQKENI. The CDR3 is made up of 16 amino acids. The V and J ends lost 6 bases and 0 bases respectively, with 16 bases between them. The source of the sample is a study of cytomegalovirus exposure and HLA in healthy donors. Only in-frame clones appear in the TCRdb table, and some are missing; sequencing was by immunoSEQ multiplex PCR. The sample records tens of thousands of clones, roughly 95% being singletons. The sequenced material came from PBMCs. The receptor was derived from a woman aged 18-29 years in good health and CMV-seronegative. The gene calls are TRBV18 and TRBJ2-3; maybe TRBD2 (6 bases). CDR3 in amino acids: CASSPLGGTSTDTQYF. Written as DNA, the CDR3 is TGTGCCAGCTCGCCTCTCGGGGGAACTAGCACAGATACGCAGTATTTT.